This TCR beta chain stems from a study of cytomegalovirus exposure and HLA in healthy donors. Germline lookup yields CDR1 SGHTA and CDR2 FQGTGA. The V and J ends lost 0 bases and 5 bases, in that order; junction bases with no gene match: 12. The CDR3 spans 17 residues. The PCR used 60 Vbeta and 13 Jbeta primers. Repertoires were generated with immunoSEQ multiplex PCR, while TCRdb's copy carries only in-frame clones and drops some. The sample yields more than 150,000 clones, 75% to 90% seen once. The receptor was isolated from a woman under 30 in good health and CMV-seronegative. What was sequenced was PBMCs. V is TRBV7-3 and J is TRBJ1-1; 7 positions match TRBD1. The CDR3 DNA sequence: TGTGCCAGCAGCTTAACGGGCGGTAGGGGGCAGGGGACTGAAGCTTTCTTT. Protein: CASSLTGGRGQGTEAFF.